This T cell receptor beta chain was observed in a study of T cell repertoires in cytomegalovirus infection. The overall study: A matching HLA type, together with CMV infection, was signaled by public TCR beta signatures.

This clonotype has just a few counts. The CDR3 covers 16 residues. V was pared by 8 bases and J by 2 bases, with 13 bases of the junction left unmatched. Germline assignment: CDR1 MDHEN and CDR2 SYDVKM. Each CDR3 protein gets one entry after TCRdb re-called the reads with MiXCR. The data hold 350,000 to 550,000 distinct CDR3 sequences, with 30% to 40% observed a single time. Sequencing input: PBMCs. The V gene is TRBV28, the J gene TRBJ2-5; 8 positions agree with TRBD2. The TCR originated in a human donor in good health (CMV status not recorded). Some clones in this sample may be carry-over from other donors' samples. The DNA of the CDR3 is TGTGCCAGCGGGGGCTTGAAGCGGGGGAGGCAAGAGACCCAGTACTTC. Translation gives CASGGLKRGRQETQYF. Based on the CDR3 plus reference TRBV28 and TRBJ2-5, the full variable domain is DVKVTQSSRYLVKRTGEKVFLECVQDMDHENMFWYRQDPGLGLRLIYFSYDVKMKEKGDIPEGYSVSREKKERFSLILESASTNQTSMYLCASGGLKRGRQETQYFGPGTRLLVL.